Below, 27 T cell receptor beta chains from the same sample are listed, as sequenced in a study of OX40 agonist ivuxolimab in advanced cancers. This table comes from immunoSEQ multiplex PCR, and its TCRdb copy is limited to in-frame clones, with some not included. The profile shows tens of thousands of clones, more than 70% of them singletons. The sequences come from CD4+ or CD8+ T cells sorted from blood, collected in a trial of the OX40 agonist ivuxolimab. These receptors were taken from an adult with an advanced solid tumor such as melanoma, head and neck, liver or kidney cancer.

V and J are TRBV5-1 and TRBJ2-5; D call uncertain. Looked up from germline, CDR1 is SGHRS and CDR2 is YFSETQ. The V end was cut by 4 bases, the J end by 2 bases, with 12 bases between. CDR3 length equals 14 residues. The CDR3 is CASSRSEGQETQYF. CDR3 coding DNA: TGCGCCAGCAGCAGATCAGAAGGACAAGAGACCCAGTACTTC.

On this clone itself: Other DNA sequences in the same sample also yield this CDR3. The CDR3 loop is CASSLEGGWSTDTQYF. CDR3 sequence (DNA): TGCGCCAGCAGCTTGGAGGGGGGGTGGAGCACAGATACGCAGTATTTT. V is TRBV5-1 and J is TRBJ2-3; D might be TRBD2 (7 bases). V gave up 0 bases and J gave up 0 bases, with 11 bases separating them. CDR1 is SGHRS and CDR2 is YFSETQ in the germline V gene. There are 16 residues in the CDR3.

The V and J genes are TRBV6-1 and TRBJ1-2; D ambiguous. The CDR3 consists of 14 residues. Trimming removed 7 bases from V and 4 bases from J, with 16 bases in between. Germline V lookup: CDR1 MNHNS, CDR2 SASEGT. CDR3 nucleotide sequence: TGTGCCAGCATCCTCAATGGATACCGCTATGGCTACACCTTC. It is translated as CASILNGYRYGYTF.

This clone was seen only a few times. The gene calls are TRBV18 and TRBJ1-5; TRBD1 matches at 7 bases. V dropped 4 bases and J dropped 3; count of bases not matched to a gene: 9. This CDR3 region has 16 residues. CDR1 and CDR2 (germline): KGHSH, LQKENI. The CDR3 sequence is CASSLGTGVINQPQHF. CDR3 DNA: TGTGCCAGCTCACTAGGTACAGGGGTCATCAATCAGCCCCAGCATTTT.

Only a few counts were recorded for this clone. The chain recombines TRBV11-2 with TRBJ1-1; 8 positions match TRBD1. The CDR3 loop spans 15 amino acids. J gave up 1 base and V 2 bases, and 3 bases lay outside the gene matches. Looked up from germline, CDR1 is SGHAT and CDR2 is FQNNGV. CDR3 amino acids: CASSLRTGPNTEAFF. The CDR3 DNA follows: TGTGCCAGCAGCTTAAGGACAGGGCCGAACACTGAAGCTTTCTTT.

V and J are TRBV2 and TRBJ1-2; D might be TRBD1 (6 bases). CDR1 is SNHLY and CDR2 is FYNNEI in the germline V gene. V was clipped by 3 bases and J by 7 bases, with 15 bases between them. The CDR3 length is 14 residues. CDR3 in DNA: TGTGCCAGCAGTGACAGGGGCGAAGGGTCTGGCTACACCTTC. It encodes CASSDRGEGSGYTF.

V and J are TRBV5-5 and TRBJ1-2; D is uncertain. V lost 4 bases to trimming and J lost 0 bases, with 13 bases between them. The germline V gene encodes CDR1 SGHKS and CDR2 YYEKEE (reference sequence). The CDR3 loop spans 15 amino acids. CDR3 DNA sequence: TGTGCCAGCAGCCTGGGTAGGGCGGCTAACTATGGCTACACCTTC. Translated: CASSLGRAANYGYTF.

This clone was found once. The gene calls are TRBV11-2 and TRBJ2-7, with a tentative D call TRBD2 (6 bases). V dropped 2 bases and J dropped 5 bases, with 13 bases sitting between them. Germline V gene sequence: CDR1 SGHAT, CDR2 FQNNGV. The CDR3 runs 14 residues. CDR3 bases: TGTGCCAGCAGCTTACGCCGGGAGAAGCACGAGCAGTACTTC. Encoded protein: CASSLRREKHEQYF.

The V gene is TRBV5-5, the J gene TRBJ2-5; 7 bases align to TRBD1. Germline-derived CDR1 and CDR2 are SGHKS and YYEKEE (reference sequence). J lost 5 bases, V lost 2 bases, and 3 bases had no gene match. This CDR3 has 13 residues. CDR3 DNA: TGTGCCAGCAGCTTCAGGGGGACGGAGACCCAGTACTTC. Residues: CASSFRGTETQYF. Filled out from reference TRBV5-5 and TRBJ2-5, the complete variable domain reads DAGVTQSPTHLIKTRGQQVTLRCSPISGHKSVSWYQQVLGQGPQFIFQYYEKEERGRGNFPDRFSARQFPNYSSELNVNALLLGDSALYLCASSFRGTETQYFGPGTRLLVL.

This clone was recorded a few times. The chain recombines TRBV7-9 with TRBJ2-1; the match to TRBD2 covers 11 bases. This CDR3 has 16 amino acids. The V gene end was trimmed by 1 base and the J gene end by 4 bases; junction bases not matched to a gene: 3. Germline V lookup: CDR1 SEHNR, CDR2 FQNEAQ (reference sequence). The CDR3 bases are TGTGCCAGCAGCTTAGGTCGACTAGCGGGGTACAATGAGCAGTTCTTC. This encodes CASSLGRLAGYNEQFF.

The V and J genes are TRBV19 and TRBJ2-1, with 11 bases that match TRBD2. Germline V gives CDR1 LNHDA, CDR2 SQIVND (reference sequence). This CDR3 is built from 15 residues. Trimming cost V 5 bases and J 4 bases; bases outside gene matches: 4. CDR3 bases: TGTGCCAGTAGTCGTCTAGCGGGAGGATACAATGAGCAGTTCTTC. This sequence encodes CASSRLAGGYNEQFF.

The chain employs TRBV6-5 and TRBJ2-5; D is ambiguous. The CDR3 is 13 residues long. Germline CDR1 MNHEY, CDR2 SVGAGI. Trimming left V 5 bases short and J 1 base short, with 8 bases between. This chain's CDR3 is CASSATGQETQYF. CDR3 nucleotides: TGTGCCAGCAGTGCAACCGGCCAAGAGACCCAGTACTTC.

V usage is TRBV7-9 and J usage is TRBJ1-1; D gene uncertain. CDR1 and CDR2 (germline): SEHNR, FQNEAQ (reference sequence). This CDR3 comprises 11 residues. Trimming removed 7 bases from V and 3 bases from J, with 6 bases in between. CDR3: CASNTYTEAFF. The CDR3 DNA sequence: TGTGCCAGCAACACATACACTGAAGCTTTCTTT. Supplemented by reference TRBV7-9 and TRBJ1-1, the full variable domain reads DTGVSQNPRHKITKRGQNVTFRCDPISEHNRLYWYRQTLGQGPEFLTYFQNEAQLEKSRLLSDRFSAERPKGSFSTLEIQRTEQGDSAMYLCASNTYTEAFFGQGTRLTVV.

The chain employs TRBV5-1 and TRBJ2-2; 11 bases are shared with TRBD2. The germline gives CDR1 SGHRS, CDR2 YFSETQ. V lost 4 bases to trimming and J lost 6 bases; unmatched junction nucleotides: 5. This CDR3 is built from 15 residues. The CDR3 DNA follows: TGCGCCAGCAGCCGCGTAGCGGGAGGGTCCGGGGAGCTGTTTTTT. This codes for CASSRVAGGSGELFF.

The CDR3 here is CASSSTTLRVAEQYF. CDR3 nucleotide sequence: TGTGCCAGCAGTTCCACAACACTCAGGGTCGCCGAGCAGTACTTC. The chain recombines TRBV27 with TRBJ2-7; D is possibly TRBD1 (5 bases). CDR1 and CDR2 from the germline V gene are MNHEY and SMNVEV (reference sequence). The CDR3 sequence is 15 residues long. V lost 4 bases, J lost 6 bases, and 19 bases lay in between.

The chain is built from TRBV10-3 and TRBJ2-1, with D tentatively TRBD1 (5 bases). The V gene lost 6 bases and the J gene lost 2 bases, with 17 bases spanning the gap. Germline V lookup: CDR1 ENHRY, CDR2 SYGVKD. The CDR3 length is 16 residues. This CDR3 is CAISPRDSSPYNEQFF. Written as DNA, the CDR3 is TGTGCCATCAGCCCCAGGGATTCCAGTCCCTACAATGAGCAGTTCTTC.

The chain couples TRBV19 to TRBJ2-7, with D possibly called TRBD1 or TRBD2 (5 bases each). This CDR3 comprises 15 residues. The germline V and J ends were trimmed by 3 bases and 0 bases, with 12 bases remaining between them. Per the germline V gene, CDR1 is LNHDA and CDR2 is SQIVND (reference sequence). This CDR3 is CASSIGSGTSYEQYF. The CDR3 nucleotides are TGTGCCAGTAGTATTGGGTCAGGGACCTCCTACGAGCAGTACTTC. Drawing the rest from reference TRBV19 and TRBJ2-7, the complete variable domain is DGGITQSPKYLFRKEGQNVTLSCEQNLNHDAMYWYRQDPGQGLRLIYYSQIVNDFQKGDIAEGYSVSREKKESFPLTVTSAQKNPTAFYLCASSIGSGTSYEQYFGPGTRLTVT.

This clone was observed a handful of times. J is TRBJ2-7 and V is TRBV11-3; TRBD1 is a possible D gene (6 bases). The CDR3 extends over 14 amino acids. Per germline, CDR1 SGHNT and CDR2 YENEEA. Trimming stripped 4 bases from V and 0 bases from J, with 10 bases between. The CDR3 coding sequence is TGTGCCAGCAGCTCCGGACAGAGCTCCTACGAGCAGTACTTC. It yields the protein CASSSGQSSYEQYF.

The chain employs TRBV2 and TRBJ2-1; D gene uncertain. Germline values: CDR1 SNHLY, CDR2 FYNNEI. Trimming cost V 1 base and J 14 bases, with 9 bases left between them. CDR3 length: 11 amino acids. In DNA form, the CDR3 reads TGTGCCAGCAGTGAAGAGACATTGGAGTTCTTC. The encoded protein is CASSEETLEFF.

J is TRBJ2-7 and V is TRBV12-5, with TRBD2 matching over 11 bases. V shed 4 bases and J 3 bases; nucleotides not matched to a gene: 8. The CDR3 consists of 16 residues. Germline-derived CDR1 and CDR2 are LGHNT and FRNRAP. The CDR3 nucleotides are TGTGCTAGTGGTTCAGCCGGGACTAGCGGCCGCTACGAGCAGTACTTC. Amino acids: CASGSAGTSGRYEQYF.

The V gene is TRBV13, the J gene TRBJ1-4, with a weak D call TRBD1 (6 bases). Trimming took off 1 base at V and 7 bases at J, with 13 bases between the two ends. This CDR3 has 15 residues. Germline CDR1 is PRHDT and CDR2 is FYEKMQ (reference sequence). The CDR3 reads CASSLAGALGEKLFF. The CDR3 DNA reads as TGTGCCAGCAGCTTAGCAGGGGCCCTGGGTGAAAAACTGTTTTTT.

In DNA form, the CDR3 reads TGCGCCAGCAGCCCGTCTCCCTCTTTGTTGGGGCCCGAGCAGTTCTTC. Protein sequence: CASSPSPSLLGPEQFF. J is TRBJ2-1 and V is TRBV5-1; tentative D call: TRBD1 (5 bases). Germline CDR1 and CDR2: SGHRS and YFSETQ. The CDR3 covers 16 residues. V dropped 4 bases and J dropped 10 bases, with 24 bases sitting between them.

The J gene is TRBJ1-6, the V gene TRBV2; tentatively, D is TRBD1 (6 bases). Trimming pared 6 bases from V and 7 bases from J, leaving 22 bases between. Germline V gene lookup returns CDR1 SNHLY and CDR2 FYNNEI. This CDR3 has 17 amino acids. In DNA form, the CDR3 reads TGTGCCAGCAGCTCCCGCGGGGGCAGGGTGTCGAATTCACCCCTCCACTTT. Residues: CASSSRGGRVSNSPLHF.

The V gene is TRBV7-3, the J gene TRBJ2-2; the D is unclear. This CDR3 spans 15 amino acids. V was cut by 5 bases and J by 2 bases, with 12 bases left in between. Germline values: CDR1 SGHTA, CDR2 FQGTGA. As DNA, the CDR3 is TGTGCCAGCAGCCTTCGGCCAATAAACACCGGGGAGCTGTTTTTT. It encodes CASSLRPINTGELFF.

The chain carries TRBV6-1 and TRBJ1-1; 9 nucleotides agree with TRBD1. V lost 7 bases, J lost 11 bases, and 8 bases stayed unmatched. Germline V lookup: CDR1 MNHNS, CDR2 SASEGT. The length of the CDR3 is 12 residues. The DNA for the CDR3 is TGTGCCAGCATCTATGGACAGGGGTTGGCTTTCTTT. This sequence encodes CASIYGQGLAFF.

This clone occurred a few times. The CDR3 nucleotides are TGTGCCAGCAGTTTATCATGGGAGGCCACTGAAGCTTTCTTT. As protein: CASSLSWEATEAFF. This chain uses TRBV27 with TRBJ1-1, with D unresolved. This CDR3 contains 14 residues. V dropped 0 bases and J dropped 4 bases, with 9 bases sitting between them. Germline CDR1 is MNHEY and CDR2 is SMNVEV (reference sequence).

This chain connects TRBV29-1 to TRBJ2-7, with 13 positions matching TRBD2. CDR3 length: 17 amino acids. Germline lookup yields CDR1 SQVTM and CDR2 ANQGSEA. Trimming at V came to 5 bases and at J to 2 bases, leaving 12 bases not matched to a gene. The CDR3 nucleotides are TGCAGCGTTAAAGGGGAGGGACTAGCGGGACGTACCTACGAGCAGTACTTC. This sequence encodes CSVKGEGLAGRTYEQYF.